A single sample gave rise to the 18 T cell receptor beta chains below, sequenced in a study of T cells after yellow fever vaccination. In TCRdb, the 5' RACE reads were re-called with MiXCR into one record per CDR3 protein. The sample comprises around 310,000 distinct CDR3 sequences, 8.7% of which are singletons, and about 20% rests with the top ten. Specimen: PBMCs, collected on the day of the first yellow fever vaccination. The receptors were sampled from a man aged 18 to 29 who received the YFV17D yellow fever vaccine.

For this clonotype: A much larger clone is a single base away; this may be a read error. J is TRBJ1-6 and V is TRBV27; tentatively, D is TRBD1 (6 bases). CDR1 is MNHEY and CDR2 is SMNVEV in the germline V gene (reference sequence). Trimming removed 0 bases at V and 10 bases at J, with 13 bases between. This CDR3 is 15 amino acids long. DNA of the CDR3: TGTGCCAGCAGTTTATCTATGGGGGGCTGGTCACCCCTCCACTTT. It specifies CASSLSMGGWSPLHF.

This chain connects TRBV11-2 to TRBJ2-3; D is unclear. CDR1 and CDR2 (germline): SGHAT, FQNNGV. V was clipped by 1 base and J by 10 bases, with 9 bases between them. This CDR3 spans 12 amino acids. This chain's CDR3 is CASSLGATPQYF. The CDR3 coding sequence is TGTGCCAGCAGCTTAGGGGCCACCCCGCAGTATTTT.

The DNA for the CDR3 is TGTGCCAGCAGCCAAGAGGCCCAGGTCGGAGAGACCCAGTACTTC. It is translated as CASSQEAQVGETQYF. The chain uses TRBV3-1 and TRBJ2-5, with D unclear. The V end lost 0 bases, the J end lost 4 bases, and 12 bases lay between the germline ends. The CDR3 covers 15 residues. Germline V CDR1 and CDR2: LGHDT, YNNKEL (reference sequence).

This clonotype was counted at least ten times. The rearrangement joins TRBV29-1 to TRBJ2-5; D is possibly TRBD1 (5 bases). V gave up 7 bases and J gave up 1 base, with 13 bases separating them. Per germline, CDR1 SQVTM and CDR2 ANQGSEA. CDR3 length: 13 amino acids. CDR3: CSASRQSQETQYF. The DNA of the CDR3 is TGCAGCGCCTCGAGACAGTCCCAAGAGACCCAGTACTTC.

This clonotype came up a few times. The V call is TRBV12-3 or TRBV12-4, the J call TRBJ1-5; 9 nucleotides agree with TRBD1. The CDR3 covers 16 residues. V dropped 3 bases and J dropped 5; count of bases not matched to a gene: 8. CDR3 region: CASSFSFGTGYQPQHF. In DNA form, the CDR3 reads TGTGCCAGCAGTTTTTCGTTCGGGACAGGGTATCAGCCCCAGCATTTT.

This clonotype was counted between two and nine times. The CDR3 DNA is TGTGCCAGCAGCAAGAACGTATCGGGACTAAGCAGATACTACGAGCAGTACGTC. Its protein is CASSKNVSGLSRYYEQYV. This rearrangement joins TRBV21-1 to TRBJ2-7; the DNA was not used to check the table's D call, TRBD2. TRBV21-1 is recorded as a pseudogene. The CDR3 is 18 residues long.

The chain uses TRBV20-1 and TRBJ1-4; 9 nucleotides line up with TRBD1. The V gene end was trimmed by 3 bases and the J gene end by 7 bases; junction bases not matched to a gene: 3. CDR3 length equals 13 residues. The germline V gene has CDR1 DFQATT and CDR2 SNEGSKA (reference sequence). CDR3 nucleotide sequence: TGCAGTGCTAGGTGGGACAGGGCTGAAAAACTGTTTTTT. Protein: CSARWDRAEKLFF.

This clonotype was seen a few times. This chain joins TRBV20-1 and TRBJ2-1; D not resolved. V lost 5 bases and J 9 bases, leaving 26 bases between the germline ends. Germline V CDR1 and CDR2: DFQATT, SNEGSKA (reference sequence). This CDR3 is built from 16 residues. Here the CDR3 reads CSAPKGPSLGKSEQFF. The CDR3 DNA reads as TGCAGTGCTCCTAAAGGTCCCAGTTTGGGGAAGAGTGAGCAGTTCTTC.

The V and J genes are TRBV19 and TRBJ2-7; tentative D call: TRBD2 (6 bases). V lost 4 bases, J lost 0 bases, and 13 bases lay in between. This CDR3 has 15 amino acids. CDR1 and CDR2 from the germline V gene are LNHDA and SQIVND (reference sequence). The CDR3 nucleotides are TGTGCCAGTAGTAGGGATGGCGGGGCCTCCTACGAGCAGTACTTC. Translation gives CASSRDGGASYEQYF. Full variable domain (outside the CDR3, taken from reference TRBV19 and TRBJ2-7): DGGITQSPKYLFRKEGQNVTLSCEQNLNHDAMYWYRQDPGQGLRLIYYSQIVNDFQKGDIAEGYSVSREKKESFPLTVTSAQKNPTAFYLCASSRDGGASYEQYFGPGTRLTVT.

This clonotype was detected many times. The chain couples TRBV12-3 or TRBV12-4 to TRBJ2-7; no firm D call. There are 16 residues in the CDR3. Trimming removed 4 bases from V and 1 base from J, with 17 bases in between. CDR3 amino acids: CASSSPHIDGSYEQYF. The DNA for the CDR3 is TGTGCCAGCAGTTCGCCCCACATCGATGGATCCTACGAGCAGTACTTC.

This clonotype came up a few times. The CDR3 DNA reads as TGTGCCAGCAGCTTCGCGCCGTCGAGCTCCTACGAGCAGTACTTC. As protein: CASSFAPSSSYEQYF. V usage is TRBV5-4 and J usage is TRBJ2-7; D ambiguous. The CDR3 sequence is 15 residues long. Germline CDR1 is SGHNT and CDR2 is YYREEE (reference sequence). V lost 2 bases and J lost 0, with 12 bases in between.

V is TRBV6-1 and J is TRBJ2-1; TRBD2 agrees at 9 bases. This CDR3 has 14 amino acids. V trimming: 2 bases; J trimming: 5 bases; junction bases outside the gene matches: 1. Germline CDR1 reads MNHNS; CDR2 reads SASEGT. The CDR3 loop reads CASSELAGNNEQFF. The DNA for the CDR3 is TGTGCCAGCAGTGAACTAGCGGGGAACAATGAGCAGTTCTTC.

This clonotype appeared a few times. The chain recombines TRBV6-1 with TRBJ1-5; D unclear. V dropped 3 bases and J dropped 9 bases, with 15 bases sitting between them. Germline lookup yields CDR1 MNHNS and CDR2 SASEGT. The CDR3 sequence is 14 residues long. The CDR3 spells CASSDSPGWLPQHF. The CDR3 DNA sequence: TGTGCCAGCAGTGACAGCCCAGGATGGTTGCCCCAGCATTTT.

This clonotype was recorded at least ten times. The rearrangement uses TRBV29-1 and TRBJ1-1; no clear D. This CDR3 comprises 14 residues. Trimming took off 6 bases at V and 11 bases at J, with 25 bases between the two ends. Germline assignment: CDR1 SQVTM and CDR2 ANQGSEA. The DNA for the CDR3 is TGCAGCGTGTGGACCTCCCGCACCATTGCTTCGGCTTTCTTT. Translating gives CSVWTSRTIASAFF.

The chain joins TRBV4-3 to TRBJ1-1, with D perhaps matching TRBD1 (5 bases). The CDR3 is made up of 15 amino acids. Germline V lookup: CDR1 LGHNA, CDR2 YSLEER. V was clipped by 2 bases and J by 3 bases, with 13 bases between them. In DNA, the CDR3 is TGCGCCAGCAGCCAAAAGGGCACAGGTCACACTGAAGCTTTCTTT. This encodes CASSQKGTGHTEAFF.

The chain has TRBV6-1 and TRBJ1-1; D unresolved. The CDR3 has 13 amino acids. V gave up 6 bases and J gave up 0 bases, with 8 bases separating them. CDR1 is MNHNS and CDR2 is SASEGT in the germline V gene. CDR3 loop: CASRPGMNTEAFF. CDR3 DNA sequence: TGTGCCAGCAGACCCGGAATGAACACTGAAGCTTTCTTT.

This clonotype was observed a handful of times. This chain joins TRBV20-1 and TRBJ2-3, with 8 bases fitting TRBD1. This CDR3 has 14 amino acids. V dropped 2 bases and J dropped 7; count of bases not matched to a gene: 8. Germline lookup yields CDR1 DFQATT and CDR2 SNEGSKA (reference sequence). The CDR3 loop is CSARIQGARNTQYF. The CDR3 coding sequence is TGCAGTGCTAGAATCCAGGGGGCCCGGAATACGCAGTATTTT.

The chain carries TRBV5-4 and TRBJ1-3, with D possibly TRBD1 on 5 matching bases. The CDR3 contains 15 residues. CDR1 and CDR2 (germline): SGHNT, YYREEE (reference sequence). V was shortened by 1 base and J by 4 bases, with 12 bases between the two germline ends. CDR3 loop: CASSLSGAGGNTIYF. CDR3 nucleotides: TGTGCCAGCAGCTTGTCTGGGGCGGGCGGAAACACCATATATTTT.